This T cell receptor beta chain came from a study of cytomegalovirus exposure and HLA in healthy donors. CDR3 length: 15 residues. Germline V CDR1 and CDR2: SQVTM, ANQGSEA. Germline trimming cut 7 bases from V and 5 bases from J; bases unmatched to any gene: 16. The study ran its PCR with 60 Vbeta and 13 Jbeta primers. The authors' processing: There were about 80 million unique TCR beta chains by a later count, and 8.5 million to 14 million of them were shared. Some clones are missing from TCRdb's copy, which holds only in-frame ones; the method was immunoSEQ multiplex PCR. The DNA was the basis for D and trimming; V, J and clone size are from that table. The sample contains approximately 190,000 clones, approximately 82% of which appear only once. About this clone: Its antigen is not identified.

Notes on the study in general: Roughly uniform depth of sequencing across donors was assumed in presence/absence analyses. It has been reported that TCR beta sequences accurately predicted the HLA-A and HLA-B alleles of most subjects. TCR beta V- and J-gene trimming, according to a later analysis, was linked to a missense DCLRE1C variant.

Sequences were obtained from PBMCs. This rearrangement joins TRBV29-1 to TRBJ1-2; TRBD1 aligns across 7 bases. The TCR originated in a man in his forties in good health and CMV-seropositive. This CDR3 is CSASGQFASGYGYTF. CDR3 nucleotides: TGCAGCGCCTCGGGACAGTTTGCCAGTGGGTATGGCTACACCTTC. The full variable domain, rest sourced from reference TRBV29-1 and TRBJ1-2, is SAVISQKPSRDICQRGTSLTIQCQVDSQVTMMFWYRQQPGQSLTLIATANQGSEATYESGFVIDKFPISRPNLTFSTLTVSNMSPEDSSIYLCSASGQFASGYGYTFGSGTRLTVV.